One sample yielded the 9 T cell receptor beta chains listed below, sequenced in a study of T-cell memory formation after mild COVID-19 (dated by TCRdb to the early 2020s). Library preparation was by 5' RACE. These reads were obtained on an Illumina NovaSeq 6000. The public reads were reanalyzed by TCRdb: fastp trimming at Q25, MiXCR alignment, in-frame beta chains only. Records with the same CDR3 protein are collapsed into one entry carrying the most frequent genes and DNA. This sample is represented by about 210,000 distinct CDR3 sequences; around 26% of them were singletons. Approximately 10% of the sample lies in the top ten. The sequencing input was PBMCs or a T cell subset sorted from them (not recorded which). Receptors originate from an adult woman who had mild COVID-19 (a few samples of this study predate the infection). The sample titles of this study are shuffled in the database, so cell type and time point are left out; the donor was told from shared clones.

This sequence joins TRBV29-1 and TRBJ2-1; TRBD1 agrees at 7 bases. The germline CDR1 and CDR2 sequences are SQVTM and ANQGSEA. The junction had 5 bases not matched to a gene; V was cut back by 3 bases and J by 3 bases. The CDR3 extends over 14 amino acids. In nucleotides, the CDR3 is TGCAGCGTTGATCGTGGACAGGACTACAATGAGCAGTTCTTC. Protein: CSVDRGQDYNEQFF.

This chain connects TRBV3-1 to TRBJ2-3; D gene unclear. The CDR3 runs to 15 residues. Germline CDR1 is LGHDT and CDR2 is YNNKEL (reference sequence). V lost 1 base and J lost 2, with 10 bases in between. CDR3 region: CASSQVFGSTDTQYF. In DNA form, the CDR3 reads TGTGCCAGCAGCCAAGTCTTTGGGTCCACAGATACGCAGTATTTT.

The CDR3 DNA follows: TGTGCCAGCAGCCCCGTCGGACTAGCGGGAGGAGGATCCAATGAGCAGTTCTTC. It is translated as CASSPVGLAGGGSNEQFF. This rearrangement joins TRBV7-9 to TRBJ2-1; 14 bases line up with TRBD2. This CDR3 has 18 amino acids. Looked up from germline, CDR1 is SEHNR and CDR2 is FQNEAQ (reference sequence). J gave up 6 bases and V 5 bases, and 12 bases lay outside the gene matches.

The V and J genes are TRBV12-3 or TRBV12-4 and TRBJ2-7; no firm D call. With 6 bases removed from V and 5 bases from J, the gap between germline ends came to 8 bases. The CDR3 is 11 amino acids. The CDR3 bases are TGTGCCAGCAGCCGGACCGACGAGCAGTACTTC. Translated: CASSRTDEQYF.

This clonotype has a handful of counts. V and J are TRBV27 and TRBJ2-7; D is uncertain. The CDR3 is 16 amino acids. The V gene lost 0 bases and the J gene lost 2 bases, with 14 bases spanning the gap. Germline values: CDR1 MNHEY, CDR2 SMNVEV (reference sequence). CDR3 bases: TGTGCCAGCAGTTTATCGCCTAGTGGTGGCACCTACGAGCAGTACTTC. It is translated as CASSLSPSGGTYEQYF.

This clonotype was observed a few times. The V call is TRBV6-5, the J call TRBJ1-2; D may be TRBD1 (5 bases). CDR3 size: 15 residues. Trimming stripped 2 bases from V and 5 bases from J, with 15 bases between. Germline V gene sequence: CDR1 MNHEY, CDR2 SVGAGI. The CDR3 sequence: CASSYDDSRGYGYTF. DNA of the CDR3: TGTGCCAGCAGTTACGACGACAGTCGAGGATATGGCTACACCTTC.

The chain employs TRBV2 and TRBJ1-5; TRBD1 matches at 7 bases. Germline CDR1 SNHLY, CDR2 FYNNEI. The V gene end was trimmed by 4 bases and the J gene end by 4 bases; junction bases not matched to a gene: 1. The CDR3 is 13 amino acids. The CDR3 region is CASSGQGNQPQHF. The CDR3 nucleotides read TGTGCCAGCAGTGGACAGGGTAATCAGCCCCAGCATTTT.

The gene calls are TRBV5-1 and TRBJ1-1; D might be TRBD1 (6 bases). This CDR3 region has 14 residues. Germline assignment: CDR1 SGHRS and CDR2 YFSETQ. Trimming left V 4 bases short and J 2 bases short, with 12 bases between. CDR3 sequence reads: CASSATGSNTEAFF. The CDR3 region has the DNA TGCGCCAGCAGCGCTACAGGGAGTAACACTGAAGCTTTCTTT.

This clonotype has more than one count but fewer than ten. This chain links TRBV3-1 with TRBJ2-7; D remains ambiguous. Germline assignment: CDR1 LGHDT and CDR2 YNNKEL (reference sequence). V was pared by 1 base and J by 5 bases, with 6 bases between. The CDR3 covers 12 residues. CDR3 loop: CASSQVAHEQYF. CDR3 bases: TGTGCCAGCAGCCAAGTTGCCCACGAGCAGTACTTC.